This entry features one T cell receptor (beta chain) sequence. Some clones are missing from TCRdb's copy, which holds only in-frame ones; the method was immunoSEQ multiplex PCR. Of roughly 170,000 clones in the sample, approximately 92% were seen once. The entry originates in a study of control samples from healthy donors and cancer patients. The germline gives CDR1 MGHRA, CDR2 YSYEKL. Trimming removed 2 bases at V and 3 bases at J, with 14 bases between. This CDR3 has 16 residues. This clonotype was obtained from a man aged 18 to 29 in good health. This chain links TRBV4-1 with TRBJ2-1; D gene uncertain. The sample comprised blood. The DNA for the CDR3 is TGCGCCAGCAGCCAATACGAGGCTAGTGACTACAATGAGCAGTTCTTC. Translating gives CASSQYEASDYNEQFF.